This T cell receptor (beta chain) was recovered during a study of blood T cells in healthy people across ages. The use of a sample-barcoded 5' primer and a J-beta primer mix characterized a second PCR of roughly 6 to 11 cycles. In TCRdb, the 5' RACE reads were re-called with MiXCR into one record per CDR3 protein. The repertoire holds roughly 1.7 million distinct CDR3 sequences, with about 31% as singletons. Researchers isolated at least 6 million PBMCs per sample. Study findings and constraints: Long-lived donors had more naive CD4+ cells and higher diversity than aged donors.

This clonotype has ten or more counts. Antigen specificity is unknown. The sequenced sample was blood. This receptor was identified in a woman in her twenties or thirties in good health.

DNA for the CDR3: TGTGCCAGCAGTTTGGGAGGGAGGACTGAAGCTTTCTTT. Translated, it gives CASSLGGRTEAFF. The chain couples TRBV12-3 or TRBV12-4 to TRBJ1-1, with no clear D. There are 13 residues in the CDR3. Trimming cost V 3 bases and J 5 bases, with 10 bases left between them.